This T cell receptor beta chain was recovered during a study of Ad26.COV2.S vaccination and SARS-CoV-2 variants. Study details: The vaccine Ad26.COV2.S was put into the muscle once, or twice with 56 days between.

This table comes from immunoSEQ multiplex PCR, and its TCRdb copy is limited to in-frame clones, with some not included. The sample includes 350,000 to 450,000 clones, roughly four fifths seen only once; the top ten take approximately 7.8%. Treatment specified: roughly 20 received Ad26.COV2.S at low or high dose, single or two shots; roughly five received placebo; per-sample allocation not given. Sample collection was performed on day 63 after the first vaccine or placebo injection. As to this clone: Its target is not known.

Study results and caveats: Once vaccination had occurred, spike-specific CD8+ and CD4+ T cell responses reportedly showed substantial breadth. The TCR-based breadth and depth measures might underestimate overall T cell responses.

Germline-derived CDR1 and CDR2 are SGHRS and YFSETQ. The V and J ends lost 4 bases and 6 bases respectively, with 14 bases between them. The CDR3 sequence is 13 residues long. Sample: peripheral blood, taken in a trial of Ad26.COV2.S vaccine versus placebo. The TCR comes from a person between 18 and 60 years old who received the Ad26.COV2.S COVID-19 vaccine or a placebo. The chain carries TRBV5-1 and TRBJ2-7, with D possibly TRBD2 on 5 matching bases. Here the CDR3 reads CASSLRISGEQYF. CDR3 coding DNA: TGCGCCAGCAGCCTGCGGATCAGCGGCGAGCAGTACTTC.